The 27 T cell receptor beta chains in this list originate from one sample, sequenced in a study of blood T cell repertoires in COVID-19. The repertoire was sequenced with immunoSEQ multiplex PCR; TCRdb's copy has only in-frame clones and lacks some. This table holds about 250,000 clones, roughly four fifths found once. Sequencing was performed on peripheral blood. These receptors came from an elderly man with acute or convalescent COVID-19.

The chain recombines TRBV2 with TRBJ1-5; TRBD1 is a possible D gene (6 bases). The CDR3 spans 15 residues. The germline V and J ends were trimmed by 6 bases and 6 bases, with 18 bases remaining between them. Germline loops: CDR1 SNHLY, CDR2 FYNNEI. The CDR3 DNA follows: TGTGCCAGCAGATCTATCCGGCCGACAGGTCAGCCCCAGCATTTT. Translating gives CASRSIRPTGQPQHF.

This chain connects TRBV15 to TRBJ1-5; the D is unclear. The germline V gene encodes CDR1 LNHNV and CDR2 YYDKDF (reference sequence). V was cut by 0 bases and J by 7 bases, with 13 bases left in between. The CDR3 totals 15 residues. CDR3: CATSRDQAVQQPQHF. CDR3 coding DNA: TGTGCCACCAGCAGAGATCAGGCAGTCCAACAGCCCCAGCATTTT. Based on the CDR3 plus reference TRBV15 and TRBJ1-5, the full variable domain is DAMVIQNPRYQVTQFGKPVTLSCSQTLNHNVMYWYQQKSSQAPKLLFHYYDKDFNNEADTPDNFQSRRPNTSFCFLDIRSPGLGDTAMYLCATSRDQAVQQPQHFGDGTRLSIL.

V usage is TRBV12-5 and J usage is TRBJ2-5, with 10 bases aligning to TRBD1. The germline CDR1 and CDR2 sequences are LGHNT and FRNRAP. V trimming: 6 bases; J trimming: 5 bases; junction bases outside the gene matches: 9. The CDR3 is 15 residues long. This CDR3 reads CASGQTGGVGETQYF. The CDR3 bases are TGTGCTAGTGGGCAGACAGGGGGCGTTGGGGAGACCCAGTACTTC. Combining the CDR3 with reference TRBV12-5 and TRBJ2-5 gives the whole variable domain DARVTQTPRHKVTEMGQEVTMRCQPILGHNTVFWYRQTMMQGLELLAYFRNRAPLDDSGMPKDRFSAEMPDATLATLKIQPSEPRDSAVYFCASGQTGGVGETQYFGPGTRLLVL.

The chain carries TRBV5-4 and TRBJ2-5, with TRBD1 matching 9 bases. With V trimmed by 4 bases and J by 7 bases, 11 bases remained unmatched. CDR1 and CDR2 from the germline V gene are SGHNT and YYREEE (reference sequence). There are 15 residues in the CDR3. CDR3 sequence: CASSLPGQGEGTQYF. CDR3 bases: TGTGCCAGCAGCCTCCCGGGACAGGGTGAAGGGACCCAGTACTTC.

V is TRBV3-1 (or the pseudogene TRBV3-2) and J is TRBJ1-6; D is unresolved. Looked up from germline, CDR1 is LGHDT and CDR2 is YNNKEL (reference sequence). V was shortened by 3 bases and J by 0 bases, with 3 bases between the two germline ends. CDR3 size: 14 residues. CDR3 sequence: CASSQSSYNSPLHF. The CDR3 coding sequence is TGTGCCAGCAGCCAGAGCTCCTATAATTCACCCCTCCACTTT.

About this clone itself: In the same sample, other DNA sequences code for this CDR3. The chain uses TRBV7-2 and TRBJ1-5, with D possibly being TRBD1 (5 bases). Trimming removed 5 bases from V and 5 bases from J, with 10 bases in between. Looked up from germline, CDR1 is SGHTA and CDR2 is FQGNSA. The CDR3 contains 13 residues. The DNA for the CDR3 is TGTGCCAGCAGCCGGCAGGGTGATCAGCCCCAGCATTTT. Translating gives CASSRQGDQPQHF.

The chain employs TRBV5-1 and TRBJ1-3; TRBD1 matches 8 bases. The CDR3 covers 16 residues. Germline CDR1 is SGHRS and CDR2 is YFSETQ. The ends lost 0 bases at V and 4 bases at J; junction bases unmatched: 6. Here the CDR3 DNA reads TGCGCCAGCAGCTTGGACAGGGGGTCGACCGGAAACACCATATATTTT. Translating it yields CASSLDRGSTGNTIYF.

The V call is TRBV28, the J call TRBJ1-4, with TRBD1 matching 7 bases. With 2 bases clipped from V and 9 bases from J, the junction kept 9 bases outside the gene matches. The CDR3 is 15 residues long. Germline V gene data show CDR1 as MDHEN and CDR2 as SYDVKM. CDR3 bases: TGTGCCAGCAGTTTAGGCGGGACAGCCCCGAAAAAACTGTTTTTT. Translating gives CASSLGGTAPKKLFF. The full variable domain, with the rest looked up from reference TRBV28 and TRBJ1-4, is DVKVTQSSRYLVKRTGEKVFLECVQDMDHENMFWYRQDPGLGLRLIYFSYDVKMKEKGDIPEGYSVSREKKERFSLILESASTNQTSMYLCASSLGGTAPKKLFFGSGTQLSVL.

The chain combines TRBV27 with TRBJ1-5; D call uncertain. Trimming stripped 5 bases from V and 5 bases from J, with 22 bases between. The CDR3 has 17 residues. Germline V CDR1 and CDR2: MNHEY, SMNVEV (reference sequence). CDR3 sequence: CASSPLGGALNHQPQHF. DNA of the CDR3: TGTGCCAGCAGTCCCTTAGGAGGCGCCCTCAACCATCAGCCCCAGCATTTT.

The J gene is TRBJ1-3, the V gene TRBV15; 7 bases map to TRBD1. CDR3 size: 15 residues. Germline CDR1 reads LNHNV; CDR2 reads YYDKDF (reference sequence). The V gene end was trimmed by 8 bases and the J gene end by 0 bases; junction bases not matched to a gene: 7. The CDR3 nucleotides are TGTGCCACCGGGCCGGACAGGCACTCTGGAAACACCATATATTTT. As protein: CATGPDRHSGNTIYF. The whole variable domain, remainder taken from reference TRBV15 and TRBJ1-3, is DAMVIQNPRYQVTQFGKPVTLSCSQTLNHNVMYWYQQKSSQAPKLLFHYYDKDFNNEADTPDNFQSRRPNTSFCFLDIRSPGLGDTAMYLCATGPDRHSGNTIYFGEGSWLTVV.

This clone came up once. The chain couples TRBV6-5 to TRBJ2-4, with a weak D call TRBD1 (5 bases). CDR3 length: 15 residues. Germline V gene sequence: CDR1 MNHEY, CDR2 SVGAGI. Trimming shortened V by 0 bases and J by 4 bases, and 10 bases separated the two germline ends. CDR3 residues: CASSYSEGVKNIQYF. The CDR3, as DNA: TGTGCCAGCAGTTACTCGGAAGGGGTTAAAAACATTCAGTACTTC.

This chain connects TRBV2 to TRBJ1-2, with D hard to call. The germline gives CDR1 SNHLY, CDR2 FYNNEI. Trimming stripped 1 base from V and 7 bases from J, with 16 bases between. The length of the CDR3 is 15 residues. CDR3 nucleotide sequence: TGTGCCAGCAGTGAAGGGTTACAGCAAAACCGTGGCTACACCTTC. This encodes CASSEGLQQNRGYTF.

The chain carries TRBV9 and TRBJ2-2; 7 nucleotides agree with TRBD2. This CDR3 spans 15 amino acids. CDR1 and CDR2 (germline): SGDLS, YYNGEE. With V trimmed by 2 bases and J by 4 bases, 5 bases remained unmatched. The CDR3 spells CASSVERDPTGELFF. The CDR3 nucleotides read TGTGCCAGCAGCGTGGAGCGGGATCCCACCGGGGAGCTGTTTTTT.

The chain joins TRBV20-1 to TRBJ2-7, with D possibly TRBD1 on 6 matching bases. V shed 5 bases and J shed 1 base, with 6 bases lying between them. CDR3 length equals 11 residues. Germline assignment: CDR1 DFQATT and CDR2 SNEGSKA (reference sequence). DNA for the CDR3: TGCAGTGCTGGACAGTCCTACGAGCAGTACTTC. This encodes CSAGQSYEQYF.

The gene calls are TRBV3-1 (or the pseudogene TRBV3-2) and TRBJ1-1, with D perhaps TRBD1 (6 bases). Trimming pared 1 base from V and 1 base from J, leaving 13 bases between. Looked up from germline, CDR1 is LGHDT and CDR2 is YNNKEL (reference sequence). The CDR3 sequence is 16 residues long. In DNA, the CDR3 is TGTGCCAGCAGCCAAGGGGGGCCGGGCGAGAACACTGAAGCTTTCTTT. It translates to CASSQGGPGENTEAFF.

The chain combines TRBV7-9 with TRBJ2-7; 10 nucleotides match TRBD1. Germline CDR1 and CDR2: SEHNR and FQNEAQ (reference sequence). Losses at the gene ends were 8 bases for V and 4 bases for J; bases not matched to a gene: 14. The CDR3 contains 16 residues. In nucleotides, the CDR3 is TGTGCCAGCGGTACTCTGACAGGGGGCAATGTGTACGAGCAGTACTTC. Encoded protein: CASGTLTGGNVYEQYF.

The chain combines TRBV5-1 with TRBJ2-2; tentative D call: TRBD2 (5 bases). The V gene's germline CDR1 is SGHRS and CDR2 YFSETQ. This CDR3 has 15 amino acids. The V end lost 0 bases, the J end lost 3 bases, and 9 bases lay between the germline ends. CDR3 in amino acids: CASSLAGIDTGELFF. CDR3 coding DNA: TGCGCCAGCAGCTTGGCCGGGATAGACACCGGGGAGCTGTTTTTT.

V and J are TRBV19 and TRBJ2-3, with D perhaps TRBD1 (6 bases). The CDR3 extends over 13 amino acids. V was shortened by 7 bases and J by 6 bases, with 14 bases between the two germline ends. CDR1 and CDR2 from the germline V gene are LNHDA and SQIVND (reference sequence). Written as DNA, the CDR3 is TGTGCCAGTACCAACTCAAGGGGGGATACGCAGTATTTT. This translates into CASTNSRGDTQYF.

The chain has TRBV30 and TRBJ1-2; D not resolved. The CDR3 length is 14 residues. Trimming pared 0 bases from V and 4 bases from J, leaving 12 bases between. From germline, CDR1 is GTSNPN and CDR2 SVGIG (reference sequence). In DNA, the CDR3 is TGTGCCTGGAGTGTACGGGGTCTAGCCTATGGCTACACCTTC. Translating gives CAWSVRGLAYGYTF. Combining the CDR3 with reference TRBV30 and TRBJ1-2 gives the whole variable domain SQTIHQWPATLVQPVGSPLSLECTVEGTSNPNLYWYRQAAGRGLQLLFYSVGIGQISSEVPQNLSASRPQDRQFILSSKKLLLSDSGFYLCAWSVRGLAYGYTFGSGTRLTVV.

CDR3 region: CASSLAGGQTNEKLFF. CDR3 nucleotides: TGTGCCAGCAGCTTGGCCGGGGGACAGACTAATGAAAAACTGTTTTTT. The chain uses TRBV5-4 and TRBJ1-4; 7 nucleotides line up with TRBD1. V was pared by 0 bases and J by 2 bases, with 4 bases of the junction left unmatched. The CDR3 has 16 amino acids. CDR1 and CDR2 (germline): SGHNT, YYREEE (reference sequence).

The rearrangement links TRBV20-1 to TRBJ2-2; 10 positions match TRBD2. V dropped 3 bases and J dropped 7; count of bases not matched to a gene: 11. Germline V gene lookup returns CDR1 DFQATT and CDR2 SNEGSKA (reference sequence). The CDR3 totals 16 residues. CDR3 sequence: CSASPTSGIVGGELFF. CDR3 DNA: TGCAGTGCTAGTCCAACTAGCGGGATAGTGGGCGGGGAGCTGTTTTTT.

This clone occurred a few times. The chain employs TRBV10-3 and TRBJ1-1; D is unresolved. In germline, CDR1 is ENHRY, CDR2 SYGVKD. There are 13 residues in the CDR3. Trimming removed 10 bases from V and 0 bases from J, with 12 bases in between. The CDR3 loop is CATYSQMNTEAFF. DNA of the CDR3: TGTGCCACCTACAGTCAGATGAACACTGAAGCTTTCTTT.

This chain uses TRBV6-1 with TRBJ1-3; no clear D. CDR3 length equals 15 residues. The V gene's germline CDR1 is MNHNS and CDR2 SASEGT. Trimming stripped 1 base from V and 8 bases from J, with 15 bases between. CDR3 loop: CASSEVWSYADTIYF. For the CDR3, the DNA is TGTGCCAGCAGTGAAGTGTGGAGCTACGCGGACACCATATATTTT.

This rearrangement joins TRBV11-2 to TRBJ2-5, with a tentative D call TRBD2 (5 bases). V was pared by 4 bases and J by 5 bases, with 14 bases between. The CDR3 covers 14 residues. Germline lookup yields CDR1 SGHAT and CDR2 FQNNGV. This CDR3 is CASSSLPGGETQYF. The CDR3 DNA reads as TGTGCCAGCAGCTCGCTCCCTGGCGGGGAGACCCAGTACTTC. The whole variable domain, remainder taken from reference TRBV11-2 and TRBJ2-5, is EAGVAQSPRYKIIEKRQSVAFWCNPISGHATLYWYQQILGQGPKLLIQFQNNGVVDDSQLPKDRFSAERLKGVDSTLKIQPAKLEDSAVYLCASSSLPGGETQYFGPGTRLLVL.

The J gene is TRBJ2-6, the V gene TRBV15; D might be TRBD1 (6 bases). V lost 3 bases and J lost 2, with 20 bases in between. The CDR3 runs 19 residues. CDR1 and CDR2 (germline): LNHNV, YYDKDF (reference sequence). The chain's CDR3 is CATSSYQGSNEAGANVLTF. The DNA for the CDR3 is TGTGCCACCAGCAGTTATCAGGGGTCCAATGAAGCTGGGGCCAACGTCCTGACTTTC. Full variable domain (remainder filled in from reference TRBV15 and TRBJ2-6): DAMVIQNPRYQVTQFGKPVTLSCSQTLNHNVMYWYQQKSSQAPKLLFHYYDKDFNNEADTPDNFQSRRPNTSFCFLDIRSPGLGDTAMYLCATSSYQGSNEAGANVLTFGAGSRLTVL.

The chain joins TRBV6-5 to TRBJ2-7; 10 bases are shared with TRBD2. This CDR3 has 13 amino acids. Trimming took 10 bases from V and 3 from J; bases not matched to a gene: 6. In germline, CDR1 is MNHEY, CDR2 SVGAGI. CDR3 residues: CATSERGGYEQYF. The CDR3 bases are TGTGCCACCTCCGAGCGGGGGGGCTACGAGCAGTACTTC.

This clone was found a few times. The chain joins TRBV9 to TRBJ2-3; 7 nucleotides line up with TRBD1. V shed 0 bases and J 2 bases; nucleotides not matched to a gene: 6. Germline CDR1 reads SGDLS; CDR2 reads YYNGEE. The CDR3 is 16 amino acids. For the CDR3, the DNA is TGTGCCAGCAGCGTAGCTCTACAGGGGTCCACAGATACGCAGTATTTT. It translates to CASSVALQGSTDTQYF.